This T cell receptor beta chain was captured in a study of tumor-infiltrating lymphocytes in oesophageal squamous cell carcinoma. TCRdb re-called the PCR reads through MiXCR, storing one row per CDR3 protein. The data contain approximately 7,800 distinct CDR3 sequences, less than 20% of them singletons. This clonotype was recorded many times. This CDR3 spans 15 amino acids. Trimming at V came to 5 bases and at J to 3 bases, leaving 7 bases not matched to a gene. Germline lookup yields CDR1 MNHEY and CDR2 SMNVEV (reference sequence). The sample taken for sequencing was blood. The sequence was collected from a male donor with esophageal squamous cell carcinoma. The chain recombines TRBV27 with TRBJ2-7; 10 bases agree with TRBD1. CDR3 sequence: CASSNPDRGDYEQYF. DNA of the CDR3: TGTGCCAGCAGTAATCCGGACAGGGGGGACTACGAGCAGTACTTC.